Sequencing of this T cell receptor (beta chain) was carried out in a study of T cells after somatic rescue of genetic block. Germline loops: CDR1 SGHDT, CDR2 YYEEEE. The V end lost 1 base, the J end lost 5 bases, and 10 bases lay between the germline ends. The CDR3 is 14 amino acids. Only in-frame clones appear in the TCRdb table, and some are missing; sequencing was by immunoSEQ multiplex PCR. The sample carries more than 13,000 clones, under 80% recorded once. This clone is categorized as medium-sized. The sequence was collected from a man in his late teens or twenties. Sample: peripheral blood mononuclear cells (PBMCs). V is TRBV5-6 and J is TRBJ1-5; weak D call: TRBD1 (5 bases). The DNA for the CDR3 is TGTGCCAGCAGCTTGACAGGCACTCATCAGCCCCAGCATTTT. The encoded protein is CASSLTGTHQPQHF.